The source of this TCR beta chain is a study of long-term antiretroviral therapy in people with HIV. The wider study: It was about a decade before the 2015 immediate-ART recommendation that the earliest samples were taken.

Whole-study findings and limits: Transplant donor controls retained higher diversity, though diversity increased after ART.

This CDR3 contains 17 residues. The V gene end was trimmed by 4 bases and the J gene end by 2 bases; junction bases not matched to a gene: 13. Germline CDR1 SEHNR, CDR2 FQNEAQ (reference sequence). Worth noting for this clone: The antigen is unknown.

Survey-level immunoSEQ v3.0 assays were run. The study targeted roughly 35,000-50,000 T-cell genomes per sample in sequencing. The method was immunoSEQ multiplex PCR; TCRdb's version includes in-frame clones alone and lacks a portion of them. The repertoire includes 25,000 to 30,000 clones, 85% to 95% of them detected once, and around 3% sits in the top ten. At minimum, one pre-ART and two post-ART PBMC samples were obtained from each donor. The receptor was derived from a man aged 45 to 65 with HIV. Sequences were derived from unsorted PBMCs, sampled more than 7.1 years after starting antiretroviral therapy. The chain combines TRBV7-9 with TRBJ1-2; TRBD1 matches at 7 bases. Here the CDR3 DNA reads TGTGCCAGCAGCTCGCACCGGGACAGAGGACGAAACTATGGCTACACCTTC. As protein: CASSSHRDRGRNYGYTF.